One sample yielded the 27 T cell receptor beta chains listed below, sequenced in a study of Graves' ophthalmopathy and Graves' hyperthyroidism. The authors amplified TCR beta CDR3 regions from RNA transcripts. First-round RT-PCR with HTBI primers preceded a second-round multiplex PCR. Each CDR3 protein is one row after TCRdb ran MiXCR on the multiplex PCR reads. The data contain over a million distinct CDR3 sequences, about 36% of them singletons. Sequenced sample: peripheral blood or thyroid tissue (not recorded which). Receptors were obtained from an adult man with Graves' hyperthyroidism.

The chain uses TRBV10-3 and TRBJ1-5; TRBD1 aligns across 9 bases. The CDR3 spans 15 residues. Germline CDR1 and CDR2: ENHRY and SYGVKD. V lost 10 bases to trimming and J lost 5 bases; unmatched junction nucleotides: 12. The CDR3 DNA reads TGTGCCAGCAGATTACAGGGGGCGAAAGATCAGCCCCAGCATTTT. It is translated as CASRLQGAKDQPQHF.

This sequence joins TRBV7-9 and TRBJ1-2; D gene uncertain. Trimming cost V 5 bases and J 3 bases, with 16 bases left between them. The CDR3 runs to 15 residues. The germline V gene encodes CDR1 SEHNR and CDR2 FQNEAQ (reference sequence). CDR3 in DNA: TGTGCCAGCAGCCCGAGTCCGGTGACGGACTATGGCTACACCTTC. Its protein is CASSPSPVTDYGYTF.

The genes are TRBV13 and TRBJ2-7; 9 nucleotides align to TRBD1. CDR3 length equals 15 residues. The trim removed 6 bases at V and 3 bases at J, leaving 9 bases unmatched. CDR1 and CDR2 (germline): PRHDT, FYEKMQ (reference sequence). The CDR3 is CASSMTGTGLYEQYF. For the CDR3, the DNA is TGTGCCAGCAGTATGACCGGGACAGGGCTCTACGAGCAGTACTTC.

V gene TRBV7-2 combines with J gene TRBJ1-4; tentative D call: TRBD1 (5 bases). The CDR3 is 18 amino acids. Trimming left V 7 bases short and J 6 bases short, with 27 bases between. CDR1 SGHTA and CDR2 FQGNSA come from the germline V gene. The CDR3 protein is CASTPWGDVSLGYEKLFF. CDR3 in DNA: TGTGCCAGCACCCCTTGGGGGGATGTTTCTTTAGGATATGAAAAACTGTTTTTT.

The V gene is TRBV25-1, the J gene TRBJ2-5, with 9 positions matching TRBD1. V lost 5 bases and J lost 5; bases outside the gene matches: 12. From germline, CDR1 is MGHDK and CDR2 SYGVNS. The CDR3 sequence is 16 residues long. The CDR3 DNA reads as TGTGCCAGCAGTCCCCAACCCGGGACAGGGTTGGAGACCCAGTACTTC. It specifies CASSPQPGTGLETQYF.

This clonotype was seen more than once but under ten times. The CDR3 DNA reads as TGTGCCAGTAGGGAAGGGAGCGGGGGAAGTCCCAACGAGCAGTACTTC. Amino acids: CASREGSGGSPNEQYF. This sequence joins TRBV19 and TRBJ2-7, with TRBD2 matching 8 bases. This CDR3 is built from 16 residues. The V segment lost 6 bases and the J segment 5 bases; nucleotides outside the gene matches: 15. Germline V lookup: CDR1 LNHDA, CDR2 SQIVND (reference sequence).

This clonotype has just a few counts. The CDR3 nucleotides read TGTGCCAGTAGTATCCCCCTGCTCAATCAGCCCCAGCATTTT. Its protein product is CASSIPLLNQPQHF. J is TRBJ1-5 and V is TRBV19, with D unresolved. Trimming took off 3 bases at V and 3 bases at J, with 9 bases between the two ends. Germline loops: CDR1 LNHDA, CDR2 SQIVND (reference sequence). The CDR3 covers 14 residues.

This clonotype was observed at least ten times. The chain combines TRBV7-9 with TRBJ1-6; 10 bases are a match to TRBD1. The CDR3 length is 16 residues. Germline CDR1 is SEHNR and CDR2 is FQNEAQ (reference sequence). The V gene end was trimmed by 3 bases and the J gene end by 7 bases; junction bases not matched to a gene: 6. This CDR3 reads CASSFGQGVLNSPLHF. CDR3 DNA sequence: TGTGCCAGCAGCTTCGGACAGGGGGTCCTAAATTCACCCCTCCACTTT.

This clonotype was observed a handful of times. J is TRBJ2-2 and V is TRBV24-1; TRBD2 aligns across 9 bases. The CDR3 contains 17 residues. Losses at the gene ends were 5 bases for V and 0 bases for J; bases not matched to a gene: 6. CDR1 KGHDR and CDR2 SFDVKD come from the germline V gene. In nucleotides, the CDR3 is TGTGCCACCAGTGGGGGTAGCGGGAGCTCGAACACCGGGGAGCTGTTTTTT. This codes for CATSGGSGSSNTGELFF.

V gene TRBV20-1 combines with J gene TRBJ1-1, with D tentatively TRBD1 (6 bases). V shed 5 bases and J shed 1 base, with 11 bases lying between them. Germline lookup yields CDR1 DFQATT and CDR2 SNEGSKA (reference sequence). The CDR3 is 13 amino acids. The CDR3 loop is CSAPPDRNTEAFF. The CDR3 DNA reads TGCAGTGCTCCGCCGGACAGGAACACTGAAGCTTTCTTT.

This clonotype was detected many times. This sequence joins TRBV2 and TRBJ1-1; D remains ambiguous. The V gene lost 7 bases and the J gene lost 0 bases, with 9 bases spanning the gap. CDR3 length equals 13 residues. CDR1 is SNHLY, CDR2 FYNNEI, per germline. The CDR3 loop is CASMVEMNTEAFF. In DNA, the CDR3 is TGTGCCAGCATGGTGGAGATGAACACTGAAGCTTTCTTT.

This clonotype was picked up many times. The chain joins TRBV12-3 or TRBV12-4 to TRBJ1-5, with D unresolved. V lost 2 bases, J lost 5 bases, and 4 bases lay in between. The length of the CDR3 is 12 residues. The chain's CDR3 is CASSLPDQPQHF. The DNA for the CDR3 is TGTGCCAGCAGTTTACCAGATCAGCCCCAGCATTTT.

CDR3 nucleotide sequence: TGCAGCGTTGTGGGGGGCAGGGCGAATCAGCCCCAGCATTTT. This sequence encodes CSVVGGRANQPQHF. This sequence joins TRBV29-1 and TRBJ1-5, with D maybe TRBD1 (6 bases). The germline CDR1 and CDR2 sequences are SQVTM and ANQGSEA. The CDR3 loop spans 14 amino acids. V lost 4 bases, J lost 4 bases, and 14 bases lay in between.

This chain joins TRBV27 and TRBJ2-5; 8 bases match TRBD2. Germline-derived CDR1 and CDR2 are MNHEY and SMNVEV (reference sequence). The CDR3 sequence is 12 residues long. With 6 bases clipped from V and 7 bases from J, the junction kept 4 bases outside the gene matches. The CDR3 DNA reads TGTGCCAGCAGCCACGGGGGGGGGACCCAGTACTTC. As protein: CASSHGGGTQYF.

In its sample, this clonotype was seen many times. One end of the junction varies from germline; a read error may be responsible. The chain joins TRBV20-1 to TRBJ1-6; TRBD1 agrees at 8 bases. The CDR3 spans 13 residues. In germline, CDR1 is DFQATT, CDR2 SNEGSKA (reference sequence). DNA for the CDR3: TGCAGTGGTAGACAGGGGAGTGCTTCACCCCTCCACTTT. Protein: CSGRQGSASPLHF.

This clonotype has only a few counts. The rearrangement uses TRBV2 and TRBJ2-7; D is ambiguous. Trimming took 6 bases from V and 3 from J, leaving 9 bases between them. Germline CDR1 SNHLY, CDR2 FYNNEI. The CDR3 totals 12 residues. The DNA for the CDR3 is TGTGCCAGCAGGGCCAGAGGCTACGAGCAGTACTTC. It encodes CASRARGYEQYF. Full variable domain (rest looked up from reference TRBV2 and TRBJ2-7): EPEVTQTPSHQVTQMGQEVILRCVPISNHLYFYWYRQILGQKVEFLVSFYNNEISEKSEIFDDQFSVERPDGSNFTLKIRSTKLEDSAMYFCASRARGYEQYFGPGTRLTVT.

This chain joins TRBV2 and TRBJ1-1; no clear D. V lost 6 bases to trimming and J lost 5 bases, with 16 bases between them. This CDR3 is 14 amino acids long. The germline CDR1 and CDR2 sequences are SNHLY and FYNNEI. The CDR3 DNA reads as TGTGCCAGCAGACTGAATCCTGGTGGGACTGAAGCTTTCTTT. As protein: CASRLNPGGTEAFF.

The chain is built from TRBV6-4 and TRBJ1-1, with 9 bases that match TRBD1. The junction had 8 bases not matched to a gene; V was cut back by 5 bases and J by 4 bases. The CDR3 loop spans 15 amino acids. Germline V CDR1 and CDR2: MRHNA, SNTAGT. DNA for the CDR3: TGTGCCAGCAGTTACTTACAGGGGGCTGGCACTGAAGCTTTCTTT. Amino acid sequence: CASSYLQGAGTEAFF.

As for this clonotype: This CDR3 fails to terminate in the conserved phenylalanine or tryptophan, so it likely reflects a read error. It is unclear where the CDR3 begins or ends on the DNA, so no DNA is shown, and the CDR3 is as TCRdb lists it. J is TRBJ1-6 and V is TRBV24-1. The CDR3 adds up to 8 amino acids, both ends counted. CDR1 KGHDR and CDR2 SFDVKD come from the germline V gene. The CDR3 sequence: CATSEPLI.

Written as DNA, the CDR3 is TGCAGTGCCAAGACGCGGGGGGACTACTACGAGCAGTACTTC. This translates into CSAKTRGDYYEQYF. The chain recombines TRBV20-1 with TRBJ2-7; 8 bases match TRBD2. The CDR3 length is 14 residues. The germline CDR1 and CDR2 sequences are DFQATT and SNEGSKA (reference sequence). Unmatched junction bases numbered 10, after V lost 6 bases and J lost 3 bases.

This clonotype showed up just a few times. The chain joins TRBV7-2 to TRBJ2-5; TRBD1 agrees at 9 bases. Germline V CDR1 and CDR2: SGHTA, FQGNSA. The CDR3 is 15 amino acids. V shed 1 base, J shed 5 bases, and the junction held 5 bases outside the gene matches. Written as DNA, the CDR3 is TGTGCCAGCAGCTTAGGTCGGACAGGGGAGGAGACCCAGTACTTC. Translating it yields CASSLGRTGEETQYF.

This clonotype has a count of ten or more. The chain has TRBV20-1 and TRBJ1-2; D perhaps matches TRBD1 (6 bases). The CDR3 is 14 amino acids. CDR1 is DFQATT, CDR2 SNEGSKA, per germline (reference sequence). Trimming left V 0 bases short and J 5 bases short, with 13 bases between. CDR3 coding DNA: TGCAGTGCTAGAGAGAACAGGGCTGATTATGGCTACACCTTC. Its translation: CSARENRADYGYTF.

This clonotype was seen ten or more times. The chain couples TRBV7-2 to TRBJ1-2, with TRBD1 matching over 7 bases. This CDR3 is built from 15 residues. Trimming cost V 4 bases and J 2 bases; bases outside gene matches: 7. Germline assignment: CDR1 SGHTA and CDR2 FQGNSA. The CDR3 region has the DNA TGTGCCAGCAGCTCAAGACAGGGCTCGAACTATGGCTACACCTTC. This gives the protein CASSSRQGSNYGYTF. The variable domain in full, completed from reference TRBV7-2 and TRBJ1-2, reads GAGVSQSPSNKVTEKGKDVELRCDPISGHTALYWYRQSLGQGLEFLIYFQGNSAPDKSGLPSDRFSAERTGGSVSTLTIQRTQQEDSAVYLCASSSRQGSNYGYTFGSGTRLTVV.

The table lists this clonotype with many counts. This chain connects TRBV13 to TRBJ2-7; D ambiguous. The ends were cut back, 6 bases at V and 4 bases at J, with 16 bases in the middle. The V gene's germline CDR1 is PRHDT and CDR2 FYEKMQ (reference sequence). The CDR3 sequence is 14 residues long. The CDR3 loop is CASSLEHRRYEQYF. The CDR3 DNA is TGTGCCAGCAGTCTAGAACATAGGAGATACGAGCAGTACTTC.

The J gene is TRBJ2-7, the V gene TRBV4-3; D may be TRBD2 (5 bases). The CDR3 has 16 residues. Germline lookup yields CDR1 LGHNA and CDR2 YSLEER. V was trimmed by 3 bases and J by 4 bases, leaving 19 bases between them. This CDR3 reads CASSQGDTSRLYEQYF. CDR3 nucleotides: TGCGCCAGCAGCCAGGGAGATACGTCCCGACTGTACGAGCAGTACTTC.

To note about this clonotype: The CDR3 does not end in the conserved phenylalanine or tryptophan, so this is likely a read error. The V and J genes are TRBV7-9 and TRBJ2-2; D is ambiguous. This CDR3 spans 13 amino acids. V was shortened by 5 bases and J by 6 bases, with 10 bases between the two germline ends. Germline CDR1 reads SEHNR; CDR2 reads FQNEAQ (reference sequence). In nucleotides, the CDR3 is TGTGCCAGCAGCCCGTCTGGGGCCGGGGAGCTGTTTTCT. Its translation: CASSPSGAGELFS.

The V call is TRBV7-9, the J call TRBJ2-5; the D is unclear. Germline V gene sequence: CDR1 SEHNR, CDR2 FQNEAQ (reference sequence). V gave up 5 bases and J gave up 3 bases, with 10 bases separating them. CDR3 size: 13 residues. The CDR3 coding sequence is TGTGCCAGCAGCCCTGGGGAAGAAGAGACCCAGTACTTC. Its protein product is CASSPGEEETQYF.